This T cell receptor beta chain was recorded in a study of blood T cell repertoires in COVID-19. Clones were read by immunoSEQ multiplex PCR, and TCRdb kept only the in-frame ones, dropping some. This table holds 90,000 to 130,000 clones, about 72% found once. This clone was picked up many times. From germline, CDR1 is LNHDA and CDR2 SQIVND (reference sequence). This CDR3 comprises 14 residues. J was trimmed by 10 bases and V by 4 bases; bases with no gene match: 7. V and J are TRBV19 and TRBJ1-5, with 10 bases identical to TRBD1. The receptor comes from a woman aged 55-70 years with acute or convalescent COVID-19. Sequenced: peripheral blood. CDR3 bases: TGTGCCAGTAGTAAACTGACAGGGGGCGGACCCCAGCATTTT. Protein product: CASSKLTGGGPQHF.